The present T cell receptor beta chain was sequenced within a study of blood T cells in healthy people across ages. Study in general: Capturing about one barcoded beta molecule per two T cells was achieved by template switching. Regarding the study as a whole: Donors of long life had a larger count of naive CD4+ cells and greater diversity than aged donors.

The germline gives CDR1 SEHNR, CDR2 FQNEAQ (reference sequence). The CDR3 covers 16 residues. Trimming stripped 4 bases from V and 0 bases from J, with 13 bases between. The authors ran a second PCR of roughly 6 to 12 cycles using a sample-barcoded 5' primer and a J-beta primer mix. Every molecule of cDNA carried a tag from a template-switch adaptor with 12 random nucleotides. TCRdb re-derived calls from the 5' RACE reads in MiXCR, one entry per CDR3 protein. The profile covers more than 550,000 distinct CDR3 sequences, with about a fifth appearing a single time and under 25% taken by the ten largest. Regarding this clonotype: Its specificity is not known.

Specimen: blood. The TCR was taken from a man in his 70s in good health. This chain links TRBV7-9 with TRBJ2-1, with D perhaps TRBD1 or TRBD2 (6 bases each). CDR3 residues: CASSSLGGGSYNEQFF. The CDR3 DNA reads TGTGCCAGCAGCTCCTTAGGGGGAGGCTCCTACAATGAGCAGTTCTTC.